This TCR beta chain was captured by sequencing in a study of blood T cell repertoires in COVID-19. About the study: Donors in the United States, Italy and Spain gave samples during acute or convalescent COVID-19. The cDNA or gDNA used as material had been derived from T cells, B-cell-depleted T cells, or PBMCs.

Authors' data handling: By means of reference gene primer amplification, nucleated cell counts were estimated. Assay: immunoSEQ multiplex PCR; the TCRdb copy retains only in-frame clones and omits some. V, J and clone size are taken as reported in that table, and D and trimming were inferred from the DNA itself. The sample lists 50,000 or so clones, 75% to 95% occurring once. This CDR3 region has 11 residues. Germline V lookup: CDR1 MNHEY, CDR2 SVGAGI. Between the trimmed V and J ends, which lost 5 bases and 7 bases, there was a span of 9 bases. This receptor was obtained from a human donor with active COVID-19. The donor label of this sample is uncertain. The specimen sequenced was peripheral blood. The chain joins TRBV6-5 to TRBJ2-7; D unresolved. The CDR3 region has the DNA TGTGCCAGCAGTCCCCGGTGGGAGCAGTACTTC. The encoded protein is CASSPRWEQYF.